This T cell receptor beta chain is from a study of T cell responses to AZD1222 COVID-19 vaccine. Sequencing used immunoSEQ multiplex PCR; TCRdb keeps in-frame clones, though not all of them. The top ten clones hold approximately 2% of a sample with under 150,000 clones, roughly 93% of them seen once. As regards this clone: The antigen is undetermined.

Study-level results: After two AZD1222 doses, spike-specific TCR breadth and depth rose versus day 0.

The length of the CDR3 is 13 residues. Germline lookup yields CDR1 LNHDA and CDR2 SQIVND (reference sequence). Unmatched junction bases numbered 2, after V lost 5 bases and J lost 2 bases. This chain joins TRBV19 and TRBJ1-2; TRBD1 agrees at 7 bases. The TCR sequence derives from an adult who received the AZD1222 COVID-19 vaccine. The sequences come from peripheral blood, collected 28 days after the second AZD1222 dose. The CDR3 is CASSWGQNYGYTF. The CDR3 DNA sequence: TGTGCCAGTAGTTGGGGACAGAACTATGGCTACACCTTC.